The sequence of this TCR beta chain was determined in a study of T cells in Graves' hyperthyroidism and ophthalmopathy. Overall study results and limits: Expanded thyroid clonotypes (above 0.001) were mostly also found in blood. A median approximately 6.5 months before onset, the model predicted ophthalmopathy.

Germline V gene data show CDR1 as SGDLS and CDR2 as YYNGEE. The CDR3 spans 20 residues, counting both ends. A word on this clonotype: The antigen is undetermined. It is unclear where the CDR3 begins or ends on the DNA, so no DNA is shown, and the CDR3 is as TCRdb lists it.

Each diagnosis drew on symptoms, thyroxine, TRAb, thyroid ultrasound and orbital computed tomography findings. The TCR beta CDR3 regions underwent amplification using RNA transcripts as the source. With the HTBI primer set, the TCR CDR3 went through a first round of RT-PCR. TCRdb re-analysed the multiplex PCR reads in MiXCR, keeping a single row per CDR3 protein. The sample has around 97,000 distinct CDR3 sequences; about half are singletons. The source is a man aged 35 to 55 with Graves' hyperthyroidism. The sequenced material came from blood. The chain is built from TRBV9 and TRBJ1-1; the tabulated D call, TRBD1, remains unverified against the DNA. CDR3 sequence reads: CASSGGTGVRGYTFDTEAFF.